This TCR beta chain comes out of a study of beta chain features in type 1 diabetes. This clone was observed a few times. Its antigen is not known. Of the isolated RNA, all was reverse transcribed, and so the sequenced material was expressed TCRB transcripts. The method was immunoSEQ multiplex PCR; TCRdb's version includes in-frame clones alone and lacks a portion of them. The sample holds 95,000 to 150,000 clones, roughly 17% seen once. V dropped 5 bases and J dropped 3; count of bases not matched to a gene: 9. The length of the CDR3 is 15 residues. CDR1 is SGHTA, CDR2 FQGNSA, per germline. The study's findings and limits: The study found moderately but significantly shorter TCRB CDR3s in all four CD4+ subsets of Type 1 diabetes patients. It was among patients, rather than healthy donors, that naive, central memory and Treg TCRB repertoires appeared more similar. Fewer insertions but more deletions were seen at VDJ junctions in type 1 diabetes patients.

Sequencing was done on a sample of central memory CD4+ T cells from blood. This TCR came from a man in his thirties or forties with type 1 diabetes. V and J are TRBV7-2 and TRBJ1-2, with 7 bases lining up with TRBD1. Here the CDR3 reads CASSPSTGRDYGYTF. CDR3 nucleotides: TGTGCCAGCAGCCCGTCGACAGGGAGGGACTATGGCTACACCTTC.